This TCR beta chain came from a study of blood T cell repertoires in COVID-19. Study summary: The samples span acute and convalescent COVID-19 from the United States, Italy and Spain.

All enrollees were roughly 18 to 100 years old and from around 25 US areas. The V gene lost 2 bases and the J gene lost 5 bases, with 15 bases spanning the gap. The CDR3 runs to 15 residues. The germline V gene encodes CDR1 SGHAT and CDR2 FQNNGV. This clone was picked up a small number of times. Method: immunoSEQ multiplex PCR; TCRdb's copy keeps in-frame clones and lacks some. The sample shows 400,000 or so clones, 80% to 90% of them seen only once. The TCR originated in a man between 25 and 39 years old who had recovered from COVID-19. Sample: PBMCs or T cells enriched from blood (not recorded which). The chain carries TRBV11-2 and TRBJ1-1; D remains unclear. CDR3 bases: TGTGCCAGCAGCTTAACGGATGGCGCGGCAACTGAAGCTTTCTTT. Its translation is CASSLTDGAATEAFF.